This T cell receptor beta chain was sequenced for a study of blood T cell repertoires in COVID-19. The overall study: Material from acute and convalescent COVID-19 was sourced from the United States, Italy and Spain. PBMCs, B-cell-depleted T cells, or T cells were the source of the cDNA or gDNA that made up the material.

In the original processing: Reference gene primer amplification gave estimated nucleated cell counts. Here immunoSEQ multiplex PCR was the method, and the copy in TCRdb shows in-frame clones only, minus some. V, J and clone size reflect that table, while D and trimming were determined from the DNA. The top ten clones hold around 0.93% of a sample with about 310,000 clones, 90% of them seen once. This clone was counted only a few times. The receptor's source is a middle-aged woman with COVID-19, enrolled during active disease. Sequenced input: peripheral blood.

CDR3 DNA: TGTGCCAGCAGTTTAGGCTACAGCTCCGAGCAGTACTTC. Encoded protein: CASSLGYSSEQYF. The V and J genes are TRBV12-3 or TRBV12-4 and TRBJ2-7; D unresolved. The CDR3 covers 13 residues. V lost 1 base and J 6 bases, leaving 10 bases between the germline ends.